The sequence of this TCR beta chain was determined in a study of blood T cell repertoires in COVID-19. The method was immunoSEQ multiplex PCR; TCRdb's version includes in-frame clones alone and lacks a portion of them. Found here are roughly 250,000 clones, about four fifths of them singletons; the top ten hold 2.5% to 3%. This clone was recorded many times. V was clipped by 0 bases and J by 3 bases, with 18 bases between them. Germline V gives CDR1 MNHEY, CDR2 SMNVEV (reference sequence). This CDR3 has 17 residues. Specimen: peripheral blood. The sequence was obtained from a woman aged 60-75 years with active or convalescent COVID-19. The chain uses TRBV27 and TRBJ2-7; D might be TRBD2 (6 bases). The CDR3: CASSLSRGRIWDYEQYF. The CDR3 DNA follows: TGTGCCAGCAGTTTATCGCGGGGCCGCATTTGGGACTACGAGCAGTACTTC.